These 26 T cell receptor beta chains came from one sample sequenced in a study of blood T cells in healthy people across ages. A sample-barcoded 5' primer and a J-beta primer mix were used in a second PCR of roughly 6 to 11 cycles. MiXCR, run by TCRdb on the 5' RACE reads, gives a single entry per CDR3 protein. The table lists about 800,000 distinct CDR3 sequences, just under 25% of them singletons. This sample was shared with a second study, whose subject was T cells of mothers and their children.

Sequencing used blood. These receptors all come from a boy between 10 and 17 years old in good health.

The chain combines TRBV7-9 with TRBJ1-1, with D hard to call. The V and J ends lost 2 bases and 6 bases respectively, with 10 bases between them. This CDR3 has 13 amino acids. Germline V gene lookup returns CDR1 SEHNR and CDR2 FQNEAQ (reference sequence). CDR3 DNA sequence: TGTGCCAGCAGCTTACGAGGGCCCGCTGAAGCTTTCTTT. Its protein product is CASSLRGPAEAFF.

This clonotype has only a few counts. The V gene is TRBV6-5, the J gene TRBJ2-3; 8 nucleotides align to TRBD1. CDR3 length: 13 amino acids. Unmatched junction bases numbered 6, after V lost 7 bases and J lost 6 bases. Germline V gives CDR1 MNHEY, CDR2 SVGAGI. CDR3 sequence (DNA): TGTGCCAGCATGGGCAGGGGGCTCGATACGCAGTATTTT. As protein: CASMGRGLDTQYF.

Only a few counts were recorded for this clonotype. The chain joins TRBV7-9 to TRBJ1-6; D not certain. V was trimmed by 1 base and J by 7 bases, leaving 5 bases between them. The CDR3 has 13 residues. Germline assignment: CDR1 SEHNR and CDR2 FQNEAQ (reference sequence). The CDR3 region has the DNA TGTGCCAGCAGCTTAGAACTGAATTCACCCCTCCACTTT. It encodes CASSLELNSPLHF.

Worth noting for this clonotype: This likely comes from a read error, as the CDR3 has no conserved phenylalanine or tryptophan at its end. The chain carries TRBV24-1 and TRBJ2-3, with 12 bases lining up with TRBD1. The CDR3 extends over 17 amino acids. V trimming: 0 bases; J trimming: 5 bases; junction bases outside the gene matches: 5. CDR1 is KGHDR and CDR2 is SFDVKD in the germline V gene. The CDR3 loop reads CATSDLGGTGGLDTQYL. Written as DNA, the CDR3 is TGTGCCACCAGTGATTTGGGCGGGACAGGGGGCCTAGATACGCAGTATCTT.

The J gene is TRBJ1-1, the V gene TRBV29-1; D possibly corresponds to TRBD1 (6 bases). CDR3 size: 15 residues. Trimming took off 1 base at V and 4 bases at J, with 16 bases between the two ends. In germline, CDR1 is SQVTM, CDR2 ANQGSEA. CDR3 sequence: CSVEGQRQGGTEAFF. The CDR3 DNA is TGCAGCGTTGAAGGACAGCGCCAAGGGGGCACTGAAGCTTTCTTT. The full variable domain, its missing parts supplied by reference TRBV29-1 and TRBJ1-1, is SAVISQKPSRDICQRGTSLTIQCQVDSQVTMMFWYRQQPGQSLTLIATANQGSEATYESGFVIDKFPISRPNLTFSTLTVSNMSPEDSSIYLCSVEGQRQGGTEAFFGQGTRLTVV.

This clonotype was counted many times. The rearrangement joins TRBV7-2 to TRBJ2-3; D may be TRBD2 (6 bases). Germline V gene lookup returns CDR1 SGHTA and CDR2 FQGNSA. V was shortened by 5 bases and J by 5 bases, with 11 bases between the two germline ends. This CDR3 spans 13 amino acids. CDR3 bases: TGTGCCAGCAGCCCCCATAGCGGAGATACGCAGTATTTT. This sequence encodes CASSPHSGDTQYF.

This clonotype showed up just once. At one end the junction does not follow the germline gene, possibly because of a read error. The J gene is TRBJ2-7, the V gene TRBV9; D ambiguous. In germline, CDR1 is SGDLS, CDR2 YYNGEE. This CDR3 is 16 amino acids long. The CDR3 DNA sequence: TGTGCCAGCAGCGTAGGGGTCTCTTCTGAGTACTACGACCAGTACTTC. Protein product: CASSVGVSSEYYDQYF.

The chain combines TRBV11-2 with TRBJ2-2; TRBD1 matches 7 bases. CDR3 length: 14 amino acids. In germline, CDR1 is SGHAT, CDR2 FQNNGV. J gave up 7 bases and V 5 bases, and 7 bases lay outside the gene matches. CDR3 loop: CASSPKGAGGELFF. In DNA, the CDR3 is TGTGCCAGCAGCCCGAAGGGGGCGGGCGGGGAGCTGTTTTTT. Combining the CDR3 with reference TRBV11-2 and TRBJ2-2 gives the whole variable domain EAGVAQSPRYKIIEKRQSVAFWCNPISGHATLYWYQQILGQGPKLLIQFQNNGVVDDSQLPKDRFSAERLKGVDSTLKIQPAKLEDSAVYLCASSPKGAGGELFFGEGSRLTVL.

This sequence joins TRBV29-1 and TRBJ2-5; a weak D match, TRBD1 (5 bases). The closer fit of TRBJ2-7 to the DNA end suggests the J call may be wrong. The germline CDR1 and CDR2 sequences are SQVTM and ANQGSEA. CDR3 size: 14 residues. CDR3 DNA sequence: TGCAGCGTTGAAGTCGAGACAGACACCTACGAGCAGTACTTC. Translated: CSVEVETDTYEQYF.

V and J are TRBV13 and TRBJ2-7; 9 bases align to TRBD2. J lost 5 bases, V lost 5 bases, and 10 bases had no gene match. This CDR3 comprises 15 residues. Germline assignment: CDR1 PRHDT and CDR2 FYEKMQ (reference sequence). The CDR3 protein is CASSTDSGRGNEQYF. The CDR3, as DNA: TGTGCCAGCAGCACCGATAGCGGGAGAGGGAACGAGCAGTACTTC.

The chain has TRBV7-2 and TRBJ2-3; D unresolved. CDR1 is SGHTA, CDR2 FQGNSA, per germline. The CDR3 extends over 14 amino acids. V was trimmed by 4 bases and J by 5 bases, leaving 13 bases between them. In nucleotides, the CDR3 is TGTGCCAGCAGCTCCTTTGGGGTGAGAGATACGCAGTATTTT. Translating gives CASSSFGVRDTQYF.

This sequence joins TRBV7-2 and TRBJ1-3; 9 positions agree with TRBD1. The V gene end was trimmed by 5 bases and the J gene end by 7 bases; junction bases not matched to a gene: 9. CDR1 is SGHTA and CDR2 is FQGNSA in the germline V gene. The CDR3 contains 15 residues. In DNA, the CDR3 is TGTGCCAGCAGCACCGGACAGGGGAAGGGGAACACCATATATTTT. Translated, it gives CASSTGQGKGNTIYF.

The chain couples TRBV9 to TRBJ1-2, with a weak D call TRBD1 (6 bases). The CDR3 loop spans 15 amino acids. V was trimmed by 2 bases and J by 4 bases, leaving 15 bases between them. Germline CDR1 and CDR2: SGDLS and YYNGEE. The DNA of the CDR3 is TGTGCCAGCAGCGTTTCAGGGGCAATGGGCTATGGCTACACCTTC. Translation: CASSVSGAMGYGYTF.

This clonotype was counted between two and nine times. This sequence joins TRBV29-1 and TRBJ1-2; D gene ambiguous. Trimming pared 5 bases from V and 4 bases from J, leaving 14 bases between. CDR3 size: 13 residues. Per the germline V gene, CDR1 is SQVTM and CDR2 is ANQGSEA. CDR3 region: CSVRGSDLYGYTF. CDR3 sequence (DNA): TGCAGCGTTCGGGGTTCGGACCTCTATGGCTACACCTTC.

CDR3 amino acids: CSARGDSISYGYTF. Here the CDR3 DNA reads TGCAGTGCTAGAGGAGACAGCATATCCTATGGCTACACCTTC. This chain connects TRBV20-1 to TRBJ1-2, with D perhaps matching TRBD1 (5 bases). The CDR3 runs 14 residues. V was trimmed by 1 base and J by 4 bases, leaving 13 bases between them. Germline V gives CDR1 DFQATT, CDR2 SNEGSKA (reference sequence).

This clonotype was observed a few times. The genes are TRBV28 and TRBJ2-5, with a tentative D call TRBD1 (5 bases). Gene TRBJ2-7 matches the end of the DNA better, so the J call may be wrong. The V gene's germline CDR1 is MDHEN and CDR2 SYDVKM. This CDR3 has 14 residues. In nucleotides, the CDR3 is TGTGCCAGCAGTGGGGCCGCGGTCCCCTACGAGCAGTACTTC. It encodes CASSGAAVPYEQYF.

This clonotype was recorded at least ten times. Here the CDR3 DNA reads TGTGCCAGCTCAGCAGGACAGAACACTGAAGCTTTCTTT. Amino acids: CASSAGQNTEAFF. V usage is TRBV18 and J usage is TRBJ1-1; possibly TRBD1 for D (5 bases). Per germline, CDR1 KGHSH and CDR2 LQKENI. Trimming shortened V by 5 bases and J by 1 base, and 8 bases separated the two germline ends. The length of the CDR3 is 13 residues.

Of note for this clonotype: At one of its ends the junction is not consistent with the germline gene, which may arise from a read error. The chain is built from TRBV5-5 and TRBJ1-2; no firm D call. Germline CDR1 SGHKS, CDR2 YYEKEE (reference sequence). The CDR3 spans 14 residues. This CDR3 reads CASSLGQVVYDYTF. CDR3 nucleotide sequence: TGTGCCAGCAGCTTGGGCCAGGTTGTCTATGACTACACCTTC.

The CDR3 region has the DNA TGTGCCAGCAGCCAGTCCGGGACTGAGCCCTACGAGCAGTACTTC. It specifies CASSQSGTEPYEQYF. This chain uses TRBV4-2 with TRBJ2-7, with D possibly being TRBD2 (6 bases). Trimming removed 3 bases from V and 2 bases from J, with 14 bases in between. This CDR3 is 15 amino acids long. Germline CDR1 LGHNA, CDR2 YNFKEQ.

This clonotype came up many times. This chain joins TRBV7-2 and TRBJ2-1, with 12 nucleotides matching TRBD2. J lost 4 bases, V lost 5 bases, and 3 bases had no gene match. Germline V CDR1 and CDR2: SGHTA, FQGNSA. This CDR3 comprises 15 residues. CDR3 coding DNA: TGTGCCAGCAGCCCGGGACTAGCGGGTTACAATGAGCAGTTCTTC. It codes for CASSPGLAGYNEQFF.

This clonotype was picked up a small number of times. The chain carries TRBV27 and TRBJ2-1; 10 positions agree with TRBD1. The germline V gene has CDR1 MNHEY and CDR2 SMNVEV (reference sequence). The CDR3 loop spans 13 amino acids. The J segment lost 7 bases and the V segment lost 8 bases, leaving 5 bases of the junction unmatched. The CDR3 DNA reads TGTGCCAGCGCTGGACAGGGGGGAAATGAGCAGTTCTTC. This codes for CASAGQGGNEQFF.

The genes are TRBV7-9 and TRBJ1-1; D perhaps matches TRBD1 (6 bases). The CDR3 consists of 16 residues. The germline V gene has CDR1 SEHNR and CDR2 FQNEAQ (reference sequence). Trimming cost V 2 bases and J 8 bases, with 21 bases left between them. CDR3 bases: TGTGCCAGCAGCTTATCGGCTTCGGGGACACCTTACGAAGCTTTCTTT. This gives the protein CASSLSASGTPYEAFF. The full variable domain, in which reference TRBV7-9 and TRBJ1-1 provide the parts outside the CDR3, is DTGVSQNPRHKITKRGQNVTFRCDPISEHNRLYWYRQTLGQGPEFLTYFQNEAQLEKSRLLSDRFSAERPKGSFSTLEIQRTEQGDSAMYLCASSLSASGTPYEAFFGQGTRLTVV.

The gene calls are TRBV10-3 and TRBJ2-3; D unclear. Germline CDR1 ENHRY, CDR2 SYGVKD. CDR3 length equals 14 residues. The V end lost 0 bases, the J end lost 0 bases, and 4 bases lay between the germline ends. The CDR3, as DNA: TGTGCCATCAGTGAGTCAACTAGCACAGATACGCAGTATTTT. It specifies CAISESTSTDTQYF.

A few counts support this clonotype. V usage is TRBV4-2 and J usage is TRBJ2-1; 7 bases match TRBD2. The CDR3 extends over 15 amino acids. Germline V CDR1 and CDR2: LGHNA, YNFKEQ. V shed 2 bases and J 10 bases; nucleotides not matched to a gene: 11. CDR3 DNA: TGTGCCAGCAGCCAAAGTCAGCGGGGAGGTTGGGAGCAGTTCTTC. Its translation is CASSQSQRGGWEQFF.

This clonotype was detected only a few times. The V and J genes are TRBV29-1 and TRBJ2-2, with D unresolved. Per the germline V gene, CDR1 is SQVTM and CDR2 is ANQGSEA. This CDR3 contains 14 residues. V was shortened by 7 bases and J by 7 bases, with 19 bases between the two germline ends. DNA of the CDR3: TGCAGCGGCCAGAGGTCTTCTTCGGGCGGGGAGCTGTTTTTT. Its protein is CSGQRSSSGGELFF.

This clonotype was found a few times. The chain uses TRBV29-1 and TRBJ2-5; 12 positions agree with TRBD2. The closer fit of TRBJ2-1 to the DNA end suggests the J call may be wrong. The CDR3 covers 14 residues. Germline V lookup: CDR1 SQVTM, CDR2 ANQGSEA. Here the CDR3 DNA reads TGCAGCCCTAGACTAGCGGGAGATAGAAATGAGCAGTTCTTC. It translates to CSPRLAGDRNEQFF.